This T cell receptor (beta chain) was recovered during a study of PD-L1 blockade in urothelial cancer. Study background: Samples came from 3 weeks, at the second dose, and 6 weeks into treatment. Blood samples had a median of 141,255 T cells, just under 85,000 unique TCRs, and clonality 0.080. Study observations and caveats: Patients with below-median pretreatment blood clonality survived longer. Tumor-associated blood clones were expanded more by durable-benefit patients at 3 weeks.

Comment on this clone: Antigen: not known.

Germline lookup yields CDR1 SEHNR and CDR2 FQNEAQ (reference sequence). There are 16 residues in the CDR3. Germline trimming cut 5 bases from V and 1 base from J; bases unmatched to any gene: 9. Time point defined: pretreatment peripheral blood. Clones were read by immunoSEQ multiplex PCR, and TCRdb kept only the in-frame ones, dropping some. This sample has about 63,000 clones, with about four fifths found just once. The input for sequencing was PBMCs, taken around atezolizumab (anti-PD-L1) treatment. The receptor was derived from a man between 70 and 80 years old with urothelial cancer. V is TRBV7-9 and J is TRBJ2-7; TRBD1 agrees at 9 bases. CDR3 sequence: CASSPLRGTGSYEQYF. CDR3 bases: TGTGCCAGCAGCCCACTTCGTGGGACAGGGTCCTACGAGCAGTACTTC.